This TCR beta chain was recovered during a study of blood T cell repertoires in COVID-19. On the study more broadly: T cells, B-cell-depleted T cells, or PBMCs supplied cDNA or gDNA.

Deletions cut 2 bases from V and 8 bases from J, with 18 bases between. This CDR3 region has 15 residues. In germline, CDR1 is MNHEY, CDR2 SVGAGI. The study drew participants aged about 18 to 89 years from approximately 25 US areas. Original methodology: Reference gene primers were amplified, and this amplification served to estimate nucleated cell counts. Some clones are missing from TCRdb's copy, which holds only in-frame ones; the method was immunoSEQ multiplex PCR. The V and J calls and clone size come from that table; D and trimming were worked out from the DNA. Among about 310,000 clones listed, roughly nine tenths were seen once.

The specimen was PBMCs or T cells enriched from blood (not recorded which). The rearrangement links TRBV6-5 to TRBJ1-1; possibly TRBD1 for D (5 bases). The receptor's source is a man in his sixties who had recovered from COVID-19. This CDR3 is CASSYKWEGRTEAFF. CDR3 DNA sequence: TGTGCCAGCAGTTACAAGTGGGAGGGGAGAACGGAAGCTTTCTTT.